Reported below is one TCR beta chain. Antigen specificity is unknown. The data were taken from a study of T-cell memory formation after mild COVID-19. Study background: TCR clusters showed largely donor specificity.

TCRdb ran MiXCR on the 5' RACE reads and lists one entry per CDR3 protein. The table has roughly 280,000 distinct CDR3 sequences, about 17% seen once. Deletions cut 2 bases from V and 10 bases from J, with 12 bases between. This CDR3 is 14 amino acids long. Looked up from germline, CDR1 is LGHDT and CDR2 is YNNKEL (reference sequence). Study results and limitations: CD4/CD8 balance held among clones contracting day 15 to 85, and later expanders leaned CD4+. CD4+ contracting clones were found mainly in CM and EM, and CD8+ ones in EMRA.

The sample comprised PBMCs or a T cell subset sorted from them (not recorded which). V is TRBV3-1 and J is TRBJ1-6, with unresolved D. The receptor was isolated from a man aged 18 to 35 who had mild COVID-19 (a few samples of this study predate the infection). Cell type and time point are not known. The CDR3 sequence is CASSQHGPRSPLHF. The DNA for the CDR3 is TGTGCCAGCAGCCAACACGGCCCCCGGTCACCCCTCCACTTT.